This T cell receptor (beta chain) was retrieved from a study of beta chain features in type 1 diabetes. The wider study: Cell yields, gender and age were comparable in patients and healthy donors.

In germline, CDR1 is SGHDN, CDR2 FVKESK. V shed 4 bases, J shed 2 bases, and the junction held 2 bases outside the gene matches. The CDR3 sequence is 14 residues long. On this clone itself: Its antigen is as yet unknown.

Study results and limitations: Sampled from patients, naive, central memory and Treg TCRB repertoires appeared more similar than those sampled from healthy donors.

Reverse transcribing all isolated RNA meant expressed TCRB transcripts were sequenced. Clones were read by immunoSEQ multiplex PCR, and TCRdb kept only the in-frame ones, dropping some. The sample lists roughly 450,000 clones, about 15% occurring once. The sample was naive CD4+ T cells from blood. The chain employs TRBV14 and TRBJ2-1, with 7 bases lining up with TRBD1. This receptor was obtained from a man aged 25 to 45 in good health. This CDR3 reads CASSLTGAYNEQFF. Written as DNA, the CDR3 is TGTGCCAGCAGCCTAACAGGGGCCTACAATGAGCAGTTCTTC.